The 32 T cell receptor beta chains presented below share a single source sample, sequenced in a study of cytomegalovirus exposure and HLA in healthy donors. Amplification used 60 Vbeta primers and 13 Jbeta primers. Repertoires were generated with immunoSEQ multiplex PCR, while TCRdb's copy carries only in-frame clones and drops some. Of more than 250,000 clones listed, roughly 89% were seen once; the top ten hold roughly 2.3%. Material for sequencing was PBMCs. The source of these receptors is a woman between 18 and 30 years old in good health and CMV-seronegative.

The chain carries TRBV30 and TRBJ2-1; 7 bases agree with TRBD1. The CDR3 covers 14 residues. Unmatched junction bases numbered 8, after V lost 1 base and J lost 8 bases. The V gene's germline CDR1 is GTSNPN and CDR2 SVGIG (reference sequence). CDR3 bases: TGTGCCTGGAGTGAGACAGGGAATTTGGATGAGCAGTTCTTC. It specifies CAWSETGNLDEQFF.

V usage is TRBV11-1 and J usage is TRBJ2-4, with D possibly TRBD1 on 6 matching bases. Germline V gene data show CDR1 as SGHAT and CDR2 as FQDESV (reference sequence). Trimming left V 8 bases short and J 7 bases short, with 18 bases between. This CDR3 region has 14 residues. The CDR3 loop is CASQTQGSGNIQYF. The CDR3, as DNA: TGTGCCAGCCAAACCCAGGGGTCGGGGAACATTCAGTACTTC. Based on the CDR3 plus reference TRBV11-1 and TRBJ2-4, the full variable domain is EAEVAQSPRYKITEKSQAVAFWCDPISGHATLYWYRQILGQGPELLVQFQDESVVDDSQLPKDRFSAERLKGVDSTLKIQPAELGDSAMYLCASQTQGSGNIQYFGAGTRLSVL.

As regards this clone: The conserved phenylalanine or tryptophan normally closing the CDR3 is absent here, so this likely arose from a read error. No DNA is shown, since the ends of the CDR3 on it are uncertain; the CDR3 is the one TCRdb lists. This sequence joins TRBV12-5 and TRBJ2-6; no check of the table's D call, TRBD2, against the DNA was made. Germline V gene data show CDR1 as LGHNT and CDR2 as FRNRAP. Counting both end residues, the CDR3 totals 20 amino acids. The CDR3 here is CASGFGPGARGTNGAGGLTS.

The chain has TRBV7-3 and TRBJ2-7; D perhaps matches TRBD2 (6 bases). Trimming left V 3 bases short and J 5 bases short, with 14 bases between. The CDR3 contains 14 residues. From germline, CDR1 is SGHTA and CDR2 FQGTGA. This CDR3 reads CASSFSLAGNEQYF. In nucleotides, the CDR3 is TGTGCCAGCAGCTTTTCTCTCGCGGGGAACGAGCAGTACTTC.

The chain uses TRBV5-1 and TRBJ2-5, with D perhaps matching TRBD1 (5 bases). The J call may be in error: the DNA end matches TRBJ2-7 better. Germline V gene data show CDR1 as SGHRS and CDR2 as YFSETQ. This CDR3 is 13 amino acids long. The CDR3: CASSLGTGYEQYF. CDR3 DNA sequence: TGCGCCAGCAGCTTGGGAACAGGCTACGAGCAGTACTTC.

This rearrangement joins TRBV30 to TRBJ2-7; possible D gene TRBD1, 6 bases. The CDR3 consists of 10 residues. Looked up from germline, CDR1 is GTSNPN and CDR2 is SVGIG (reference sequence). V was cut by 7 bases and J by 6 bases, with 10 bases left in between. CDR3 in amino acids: CAFRQAEQYF. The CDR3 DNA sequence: TGTGCCTTCCGACAGGCCGAGCAGTACTTC.

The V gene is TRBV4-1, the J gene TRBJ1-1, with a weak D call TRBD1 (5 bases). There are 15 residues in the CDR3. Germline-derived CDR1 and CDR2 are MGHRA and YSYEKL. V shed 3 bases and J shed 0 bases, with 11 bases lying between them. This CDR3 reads CASSHQGAMNTEAFF. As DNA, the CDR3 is TGCGCCAGCAGCCACCAAGGGGCAATGAACACTGAAGCTTTCTTT.

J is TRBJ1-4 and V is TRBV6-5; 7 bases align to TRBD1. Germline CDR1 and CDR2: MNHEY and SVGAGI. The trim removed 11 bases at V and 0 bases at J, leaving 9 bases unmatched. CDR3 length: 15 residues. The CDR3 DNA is TGTGCCTCTACAGGGGCAGTTGCAACTAATGAAAAACTGTTTTTT. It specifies CASTGAVATNEKLFF.

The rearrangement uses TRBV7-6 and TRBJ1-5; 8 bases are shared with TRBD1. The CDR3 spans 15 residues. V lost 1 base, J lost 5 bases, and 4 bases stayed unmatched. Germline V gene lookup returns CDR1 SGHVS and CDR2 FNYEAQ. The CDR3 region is CASSLGTGSDQPQHF. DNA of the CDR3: TGTGCCAGCAGCTTAGGGACAGGGTCGGATCAGCCCCAGCATTTT.

CDR3 DNA: TGTGCCAGCAGCCGAAAGGGACAATGGACAGGGCAACAACCCCTCCACTTT. It specifies CASSRKGQWTGQQPLHF. The chain carries TRBV4-2 and TRBJ1-6; 8 bases match TRBD1. Germline V gene sequence: CDR1 LGHNA, CDR2 YNFKEQ. CDR3 length: 17 amino acids. Unmatched junction bases numbered 17, after V lost 4 bases and J lost 12 bases.

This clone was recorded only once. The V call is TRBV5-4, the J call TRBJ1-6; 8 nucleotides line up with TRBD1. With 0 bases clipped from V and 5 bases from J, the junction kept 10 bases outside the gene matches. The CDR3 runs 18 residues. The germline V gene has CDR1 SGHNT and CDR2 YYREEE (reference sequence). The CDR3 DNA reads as TGTGCCAGCAGCTTGGCCCACTTCTCGACAGGGGATAATTCACCCCTCCACTTT. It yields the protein CASSLAHFSTGDNSPLHF. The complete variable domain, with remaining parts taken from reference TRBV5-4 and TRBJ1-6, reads ETGVTQSPTHLIKTRGQQVTLRCSSQSGHNTVSWYQQALGQGPQFIFQYYREEENGRGNFPPRFSGLQFPNYSSELNVNALELDDSALYLCASSLAHFSTGDNSPLHFGNGTRLTVT.

CDR3 protein: CASSPGGGYGYTF. CDR3 nucleotide sequence: TGTGCCAGCAGCCCCGGGGGGGGCTATGGCTACACCTTC. The gene calls are TRBV7-3 and TRBJ1-2; D might be TRBD1 (5 bases). V was shortened by 5 bases and J by 4 bases, with 11 bases between the two germline ends. Germline V lookup: CDR1 SGHTA, CDR2 FQGTGA. This CDR3 has 13 residues.

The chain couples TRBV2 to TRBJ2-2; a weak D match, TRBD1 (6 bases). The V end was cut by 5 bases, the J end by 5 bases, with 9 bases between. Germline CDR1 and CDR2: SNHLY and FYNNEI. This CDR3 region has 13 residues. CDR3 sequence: CASSYGQTGELFF. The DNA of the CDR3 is TGTGCCAGCAGTTATGGACAGACCGGGGAGCTGTTTTTT.

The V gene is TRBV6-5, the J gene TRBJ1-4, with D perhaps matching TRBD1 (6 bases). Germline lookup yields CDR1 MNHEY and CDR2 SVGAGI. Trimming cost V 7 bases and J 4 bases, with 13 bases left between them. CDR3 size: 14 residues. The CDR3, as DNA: TGTGCCAGCACTATGACAGGAAGTAATGAAAAACTGTTTTTT. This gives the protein CASTMTGSNEKLFF.

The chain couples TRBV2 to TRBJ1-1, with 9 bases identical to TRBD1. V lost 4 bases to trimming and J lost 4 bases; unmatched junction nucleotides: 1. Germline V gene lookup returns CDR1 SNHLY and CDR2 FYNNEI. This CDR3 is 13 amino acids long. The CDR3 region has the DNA TGTGCCAGCAGTGGGGACAGGGTCACTGAAGCTTTCTTT. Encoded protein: CASSGDRVTEAFF.

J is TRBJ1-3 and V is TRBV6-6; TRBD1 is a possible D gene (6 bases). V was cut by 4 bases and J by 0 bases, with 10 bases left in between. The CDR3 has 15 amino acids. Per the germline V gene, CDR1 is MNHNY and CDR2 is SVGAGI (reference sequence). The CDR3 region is CASSLGAFSGNTIYF. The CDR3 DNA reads TGTGCCAGCAGTTTGGGGGCCTTCTCTGGAAACACCATATATTTT.

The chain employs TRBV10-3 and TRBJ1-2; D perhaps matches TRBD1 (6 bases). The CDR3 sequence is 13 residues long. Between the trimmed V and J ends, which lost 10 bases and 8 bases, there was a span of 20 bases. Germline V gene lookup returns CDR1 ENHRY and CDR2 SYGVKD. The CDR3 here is CATPGKQGSGYTF. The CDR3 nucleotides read TGTGCCACCCCGGGAAAACAGGGATCCGGCTACACCTTC.

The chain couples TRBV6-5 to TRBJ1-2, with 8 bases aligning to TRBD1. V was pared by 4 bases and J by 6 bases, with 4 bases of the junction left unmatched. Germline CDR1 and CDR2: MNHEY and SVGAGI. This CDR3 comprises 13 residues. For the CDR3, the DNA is TGTGCCAGCAGTTGGACAGGGCAGAATGGCTACACCTTC. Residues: CASSWTGQNGYTF.

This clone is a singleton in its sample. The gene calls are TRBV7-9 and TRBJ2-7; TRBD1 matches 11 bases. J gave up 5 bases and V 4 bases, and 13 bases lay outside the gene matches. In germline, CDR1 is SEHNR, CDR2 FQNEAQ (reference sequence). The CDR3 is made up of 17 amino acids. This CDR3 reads CASSSLLPGQGVHEQYF. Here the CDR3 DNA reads TGTGCCAGCAGCTCGTTACTCCCGGGACAGGGGGTACACGAGCAGTACTTC.

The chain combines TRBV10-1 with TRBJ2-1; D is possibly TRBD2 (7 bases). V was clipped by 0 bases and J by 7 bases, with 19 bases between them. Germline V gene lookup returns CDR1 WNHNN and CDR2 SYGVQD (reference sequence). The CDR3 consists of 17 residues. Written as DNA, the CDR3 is TGCGCCAGCAGTGAGTCGGGTCGGGGGGACACAAGGAATGAGCAGTTCTTC. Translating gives CASSESGRGDTRNEQFF.

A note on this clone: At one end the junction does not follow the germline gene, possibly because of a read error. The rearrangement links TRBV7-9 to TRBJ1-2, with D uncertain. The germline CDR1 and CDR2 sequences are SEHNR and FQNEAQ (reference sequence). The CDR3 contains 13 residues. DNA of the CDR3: TGTTCCAGCAGCCCGAGCGGAGCCTATGGCTACACCTTC. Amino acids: CSSSPSGAYGYTF.

The CDR3 DNA is TGTGCCAGCAGAGAGGGGGGGGGAGAGACCCAGTACTTC. It codes for CASREGGGETQYF. The genes are TRBV2 and TRBJ2-5; D is perhaps TRBD2 (7 bases). CDR3 length: 13 amino acids. Trimming removed 6 bases from V and 4 bases from J, with 12 bases in between. Germline-derived CDR1 and CDR2 are SNHLY and FYNNEI.

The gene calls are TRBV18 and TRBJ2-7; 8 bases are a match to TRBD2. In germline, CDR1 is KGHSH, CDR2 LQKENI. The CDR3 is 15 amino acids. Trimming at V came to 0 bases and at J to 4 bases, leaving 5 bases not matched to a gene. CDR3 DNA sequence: TGTGCCAGCTCACCACCAGCAGCGGGGGAATACGAGCAGTACTTC. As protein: CASSPPAAGEYEQYF.

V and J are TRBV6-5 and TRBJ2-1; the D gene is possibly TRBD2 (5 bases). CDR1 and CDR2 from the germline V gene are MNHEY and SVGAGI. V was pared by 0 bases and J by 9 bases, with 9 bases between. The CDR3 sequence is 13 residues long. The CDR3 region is CASSYSNRGEQFF. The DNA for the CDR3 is TGTGCCAGCAGTTACTCGAACCGGGGTGAGCAGTTCTTC.

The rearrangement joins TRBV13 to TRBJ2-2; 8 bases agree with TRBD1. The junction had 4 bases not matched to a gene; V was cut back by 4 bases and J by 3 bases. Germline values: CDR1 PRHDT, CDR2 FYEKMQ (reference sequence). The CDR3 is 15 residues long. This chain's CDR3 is CASSSRDRHTGELFF. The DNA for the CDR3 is TGTGCCAGCAGCTCCCGGGACAGGCACACCGGGGAGCTGTTTTTT.

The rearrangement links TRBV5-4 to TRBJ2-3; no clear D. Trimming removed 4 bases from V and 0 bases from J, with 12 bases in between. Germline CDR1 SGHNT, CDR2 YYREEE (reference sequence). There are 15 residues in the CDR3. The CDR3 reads CASSQYPTSTDTQYF. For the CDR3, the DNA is TGTGCCAGCAGCCAATACCCCACAAGCACAGATACGCAGTATTTT.

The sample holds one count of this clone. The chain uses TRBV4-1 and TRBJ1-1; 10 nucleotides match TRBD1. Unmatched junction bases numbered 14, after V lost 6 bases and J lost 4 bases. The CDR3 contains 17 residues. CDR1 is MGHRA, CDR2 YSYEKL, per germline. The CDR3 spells CASRVDRGRDRSTEAFF. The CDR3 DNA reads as TGCGCCAGCAGAGTTGACAGGGGGCGGGATAGGAGCACTGAAGCTTTCTTT.

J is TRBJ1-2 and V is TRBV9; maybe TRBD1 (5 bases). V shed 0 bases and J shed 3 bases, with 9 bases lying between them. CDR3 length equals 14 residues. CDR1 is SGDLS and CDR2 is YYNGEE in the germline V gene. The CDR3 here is CASSVGGEDYGYTF. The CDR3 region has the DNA TGTGCCAGCAGCGTAGGGGGGGAAGACTATGGCTACACCTTC.

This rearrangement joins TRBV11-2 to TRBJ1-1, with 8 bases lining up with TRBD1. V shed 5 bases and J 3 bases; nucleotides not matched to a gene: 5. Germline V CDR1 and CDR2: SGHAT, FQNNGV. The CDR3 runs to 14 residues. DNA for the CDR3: TGTGCCAGCAGCGAGAGACAGGGGTACACTGAAGCTTTCTTT. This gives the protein CASSERQGYTEAFF.

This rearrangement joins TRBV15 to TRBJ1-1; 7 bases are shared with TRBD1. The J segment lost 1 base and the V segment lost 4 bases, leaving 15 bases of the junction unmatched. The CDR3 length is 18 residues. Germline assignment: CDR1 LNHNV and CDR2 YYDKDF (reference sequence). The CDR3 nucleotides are TGTGCCACCAGCACTATTACAGGGGTGGGGGAAAGGAACACTGAAGCTTTCTTT. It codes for CATSTITGVGERNTEAFF.

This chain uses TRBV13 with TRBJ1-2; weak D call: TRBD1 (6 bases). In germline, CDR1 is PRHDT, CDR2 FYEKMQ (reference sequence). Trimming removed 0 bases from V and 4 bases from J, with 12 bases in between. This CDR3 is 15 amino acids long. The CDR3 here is CASSLGRTESYGYTF. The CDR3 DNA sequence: TGTGCCAGCAGCTTAGGGAGGACAGAGAGCTATGGCTACACCTTC.

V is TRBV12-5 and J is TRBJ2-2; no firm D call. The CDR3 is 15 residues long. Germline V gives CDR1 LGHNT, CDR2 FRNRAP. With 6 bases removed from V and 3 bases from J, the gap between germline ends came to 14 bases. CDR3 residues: CASGSSRPYTGELFF. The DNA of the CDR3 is TGTGCTAGTGGATCGTCCAGGCCGTACACCGGGGAGCTGTTTTTT.